These 6 T cell receptor beta chains share one sample of origin, sequenced in a study of cytotoxic CD8 clonotypes in ibrutinib-treated CLL listed by TCRdb under 2021. The time point label, read with the paper, signifies: roughly 25 months on ibrutinib. Preparation of the library involved the immunoSEQ multiplex PCR assay. TCRdb provides this immuneACCESS table in a form limited to in-frame rearrangements. Some clones are lacking; in checked studies, under half of them reflect an unresolved V gene, and why the rest are absent is not known. This sample lists about 150,000 clones; 76% were detected once. Approximately 5.1% of the sample rests with the top ten. Sequences were derived from PBMCs, sampled after 24 months of ibrutinib treatment. The receptors derive from a human donor with chronic lymphocytic leukemia.

The rearrangement uses TRBV15 and TRBJ1-1; D gene unclear. Germline CDR1 and CDR2: LNHNV and YYDKDF (reference sequence). This CDR3 is built from 15 residues. V lost 0 bases and J lost 2, with 10 bases in between. CDR3 coding DNA: TGTGCCACCAGCAGAGAGGCAGGCCTTAACACTGAAGCTTTCTTT. As protein: CATSREAGLNTEAFF.

The CDR3 is CASSLGLGPATGELFF. DNA for the CDR3: TGCGCCAGCAGCTTGGGCTTGGGGCCGGCCACCGGGGAGCTGTTTTTT. The rearrangement links TRBV5-1 to TRBJ2-2; perhaps TRBD1 as D (5 bases). With 0 bases removed from V and 4 bases from J, the gap between germline ends came to 13 bases. This CDR3 contains 16 residues. Germline V lookup: CDR1 SGHRS, CDR2 YFSETQ.

This clone was recorded once. This chain links TRBV5-1 with TRBJ2-2; D tentatively reads TRBD1 or TRBD2 (5 bases each). CDR1 and CDR2 from the germline V gene are SGHRS and YFSETQ. Trimming pared 4 bases from V and 4 bases from J, leaving 14 bases between. This CDR3 region has 15 residues. CDR3 in DNA: TGCGCCAGCAGCGCCCTTCTTGGGGGCACCGGGGAGCTGTTTTTT. Its protein is CASSALLGGTGELFF.

V usage is TRBV7-3 and J usage is TRBJ2-2; 8 bases fit TRBD1. Trimming cost V 7 bases and J 1 base; bases outside gene matches: 11. The germline gives CDR1 SGHTA, CDR2 FQGTGA. The CDR3 contains 17 residues. CDR3 sequence (DNA): TGTGCCAGCAACCTAGGTGACAGGGGAGGGAACACCGGGGAGCTGTTTTTT. This translates into CASNLGDRGGNTGELFF.

The chain is built from TRBV10-3 and TRBJ1-5; 7 bases align to TRBD1. Trimming cost V 10 bases and J 9 bases; bases outside gene matches: 12. Germline assignment: CDR1 ENHRY and CDR2 SYGVKD. The CDR3 extends over 13 amino acids. CDR3 sequence (DNA): TGTGCCACAGGGGGAGGGGTGGAGGTGCCCCAGCATTTT. Its translation: CATGGGVEVPQHF.

The chain couples TRBV28 to TRBJ1-5; a weak D match, TRBD1 (6 bases). V was trimmed by 8 bases and J by 3 bases, leaving 17 bases between them. The CDR3 covers 15 residues. CDR1 MDHEN and CDR2 SYDVKM come from the germline V gene. In nucleotides, the CDR3 is TGTGCCAGCCTAACCCCACAGGGACACAATCAGCCCCAGCATTTT. It yields the protein CASLTPQGHNQPQHF.